This TCR beta chain is from a study of blood T cell repertoires in COVID-19. Across the whole study: Acute and convalescent COVID-19 samples came from the United States, Italy and Spain. Sources were T cells, B-cell-depleted T cells, or PBMCs; the material itself was cDNA or gDNA.

Germline CDR1 reads LGHDT; CDR2 reads YNNKEL (reference sequence). The CDR3 consists of 12 residues. Trimming stripped 7 bases from V and 8 bases from J, with 14 bases between. Original processing notes: Scientists estimated how many nucleated cells there were by amplifying reference gene primers. Sequencing was performed with immunoSEQ multiplex PCR; in TCRdb, only in-frame clones are kept and a portion is missing. That table furnishes V, J and clone size, whereas the DNA furnished D and trimming. The sample has about 95,000 clones; more than 75% are singletons. The receptor was derived from a human donor in a cohort sampled during active COVID-19. The J gene is TRBJ1-2, the V gene TRBV3-1 (or the pseudogene TRBV3-2); no reliable D call. Sequenced: peripheral blood. The CDR3 DNA is TGTGCCAGCACCAGGACCGAGGGAGGCTACACCTTC. Residues: CASTRTEGGYTF.